The present T cell receptor beta chain was sequenced within a study of T cell repertoires in breast cancer. As for the study in general: Samples were breast cancer tumors, lymph nodes and blood from patients, and control blood.

This clonotype was seen ten or more times. The CDR3 runs to 15 residues. Germline CDR1 and CDR2: SGHTA and FQGNSA. V was trimmed by 5 bases and J by 5 bases, leaving 18 bases between them. Paired alpha-beta TCRs of CD8+ T cells were analyzed by expanded emulsion RT-PCR. Unpaired genes were suppressed by blocking oligonucleotides during a second nested PCR. TCRdb itself ran the emulsion pairing reads through MiXCR, one entry per CDR3 protein. The data hold thousands of distinct CDR3 sequences, with under 45% observed a single time. V and J are TRBV7-2 and TRBJ2-5; possibly TRBD1 or TRBD2 for D (5 bases each). The receptor's source is a pool of human donors with breast cancer or a healthy control (not recorded which). Material for sequencing was CD8+ T cells. DNA for the CDR3: TGTGCCAGCAGCCCAAAATCAGGGACCTACGAGACCCAGTACTTC. This translates into CASSPKSGTYETQYF.